Below, 8 T cell receptor beta chains from the same sample are listed, as sequenced in a study of blood T cell repertoires in COVID-19. Only in-frame clones appear in the TCRdb table, and some are missing; sequencing was by immunoSEQ multiplex PCR. The data contain roughly 130,000 clones, over 85% of them singletons. What was sequenced was peripheral blood. These receptors originate from a man aged 55 to 69 with COVID-19, enrolled during active disease.

The chain joins TRBV4-1 to TRBJ2-3; a weak D match, TRBD1 (5 bases). The V and J ends lost 0 bases and 6 bases respectively, with 16 bases between them. Germline V gene data show CDR1 as MGHRA and CDR2 as YSYEKL. The CDR3 loop spans 16 amino acids. This chain's CDR3 is CASSQESDFRVDTQYF. The CDR3 DNA is TGCGCCAGCAGCCAAGAAAGTGATTTCAGGGTTGATACGCAGTATTTT.

This chain uses TRBV3-1 (or the pseudogene TRBV3-2) with TRBJ2-1, with TRBD1 matching 7 bases. This CDR3 spans 14 amino acids. Germline CDR1 reads LGHDT; CDR2 reads YNNKEL (reference sequence). The ends lost 1 base at V and 9 bases at J; junction bases unmatched: 6. The CDR3 sequence: CASSQGQGISEQFF. DNA of the CDR3: TGTGCCAGCAGCCAAGGACAGGGAATTAGTGAGCAGTTCTTC.

The chain recombines TRBV19 with TRBJ2-3; 9 nucleotides agree with TRBD2. The CDR3 loop spans 16 amino acids. Germline CDR1 is LNHDA and CDR2 is SQIVND (reference sequence). The V and J ends lost 4 bases and 5 bases, in that order; junction bases with no gene match: 10. The CDR3 coding sequence is TGTGCCAGTAGTACCCCTAGCGGGAAGGATGAAGATACGCAGTATTTT. The encoded protein is CASSTPSGKDEDTQYF. The full variable domain, with the rest looked up from reference TRBV19 and TRBJ2-3, is DGGITQSPKYLFRKEGQNVTLSCEQNLNHDAMYWYRQDPGQGLRLIYYSQIVNDFQKGDIAEGYSVSREKKESFPLTVTSAQKNPTAFYLCASSTPSGKDEDTQYFGPGTRLTVL.

The rearrangement uses TRBV5-1 and TRBJ2-7, with TRBD1 matching over 10 bases. CDR3 length: 14 residues. J gave up 3 bases and V 0 bases, and 0 bases lay outside the gene matches. Germline V gives CDR1 SGHRS, CDR2 YFSETQ. This CDR3 reads CASSLGDRGYEQYF. The DNA of the CDR3 is TGCGCCAGCAGCTTGGGGGACAGGGGCTACGAGCAGTACTTC.

The chain recombines TRBV28 with TRBJ2-7; no clear D gene. The CDR3 covers 13 residues. Germline-derived CDR1 and CDR2 are MDHEN and SYDVKM. Trimming shortened V by 2 bases and J by 5 bases, and 10 bases separated the two germline ends. CDR3 coding DNA: TGTGCCAGCAGTTTACAAGTCATAGACGAGCAGTACTTC. It is translated as CASSLQVIDEQYF.

J is TRBJ2-6 and V is TRBV4-1; TRBD2 is a possible D gene (7 bases). CDR1 is MGHRA and CDR2 is YSYEKL in the germline V gene. Trimming removed 2 bases at V and 4 bases at J, with 15 bases between. The CDR3 length is 17 residues. As DNA, the CDR3 is TGCGCCAGCAGCCAATCCTCGGGGGGCCTCGGGGCCAACGTCCTGACTTTC. It is translated as CASSQSSGGLGANVLTF.

The chain is built from TRBV11-3 and TRBJ2-1, with TRBD2 matching over 11 bases. V gave up 1 base and J gave up 2 bases; unmatched junction bases: 4. The CDR3 length is 17 residues. CDR1 and CDR2 from the germline V gene are SGHNT and YENEEA. This CDR3 is CASSLVRTSGPYNEQFF. In DNA form, the CDR3 reads TGTGCCAGCAGCTTAGTACGGACTAGCGGGCCCTACAATGAGCAGTTCTTC.

The V and J genes are TRBV11-3 and TRBJ1-1; D is undetermined. The CDR3 runs to 13 residues. The ends were cut back, 0 bases at V and 3 bases at J, with 5 bases in the middle. CDR1 is SGHNT, CDR2 YENEEA, per germline. Written as DNA, the CDR3 is TGTGCCAGCAGCTTAGAGGCCTACACTGAAGCTTTCTTT. It specifies CASSLEAYTEAFF.